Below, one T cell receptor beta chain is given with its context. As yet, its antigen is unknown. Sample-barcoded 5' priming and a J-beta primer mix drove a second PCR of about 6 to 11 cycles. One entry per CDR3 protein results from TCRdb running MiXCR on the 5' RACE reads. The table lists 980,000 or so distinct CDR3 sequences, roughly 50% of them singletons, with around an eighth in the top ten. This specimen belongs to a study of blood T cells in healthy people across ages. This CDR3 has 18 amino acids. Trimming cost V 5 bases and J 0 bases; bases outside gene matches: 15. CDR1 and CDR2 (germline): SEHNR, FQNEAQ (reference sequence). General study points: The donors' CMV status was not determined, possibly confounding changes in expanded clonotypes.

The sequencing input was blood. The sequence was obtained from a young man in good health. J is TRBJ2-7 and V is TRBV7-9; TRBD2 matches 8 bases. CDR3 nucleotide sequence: TGTGCCAGCAGCCTTATTCAAGGGCGGGGGGCCCTCTCCTACGAGCAGTACTTC. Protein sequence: CASSLIQGRGALSYEQYF.